Below, 23 T cell receptor beta chains from the same sample are listed, as sequenced in a study of identifying expanded T cells in peripheral blood. Data came from immunoSEQ multiplex PCR; TCRdb stores just in-frame clones and leaves some out. Of nearly 60,000 clones in the sample, approximately 89% were seen once. Sequencing was carried out using blood. Receptors were obtained from a person aged 18 to 70 in good health.

The chain carries TRBV11-2 and TRBJ2-7; maybe TRBD2 (5 bases). This CDR3 has 18 residues. Per germline, CDR1 SGHAT and CDR2 FQNNGV. Trimming cost V 2 bases and J 2 bases, with 22 bases left between them. This CDR3 is CASSLRQTIRGWTYEQYF. The CDR3 nucleotides read TGTGCCAGCAGCTTACGGCAAACCATTCGAGGGTGGACCTACGAGCAGTACTTC.

This chain uses TRBV10-3 with TRBJ1-2; no clear D gene. The germline V and J ends were trimmed by 7 bases and 3 bases, with 12 bases remaining between them. The CDR3 is 13 amino acids. Germline CDR1 is ENHRY and CDR2 is SYGVKD. The CDR3 loop is CAITMDGYYGYTF. CDR3 DNA: TGTGCCATCACCATGGACGGATACTATGGCTACACCTTC.

The V call is TRBV5-4, the J call TRBJ2-5, with D tentatively TRBD1 (6 bases). Deletions cut 6 bases from V and 2 bases from J, with 14 bases between. This CDR3 comprises 14 residues. From germline, CDR1 is SGHNT and CDR2 YYREEE (reference sequence). The CDR3 here is CASNDRQGQETQYF. The CDR3 DNA follows: TGTGCCAGCAACGATCGTCAGGGGCAAGAGACCCAGTACTTC.

V is TRBV7-8 and J is TRBJ1-2, with D perhaps matching TRBD1 (6 bases). The CDR3 loop spans 15 amino acids. In germline, CDR1 is SGHVS, CDR2 FQNEAQ. The V gene lost 5 bases and the J gene lost 7 bases, with 20 bases spanning the gap. CDR3 sequence: CASSPSQGTLGGYTF. CDR3 coding DNA: TGTGCCAGCAGCCCCTCACAGGGAACCCTGGGTGGCTACACCTTC.

This chain uses TRBV7-2 with TRBJ2-6; D gene unclear. This CDR3 region has 13 residues. In germline, CDR1 is SGHTA, CDR2 FQGNSA. Trimming took off 4 bases at V and 3 bases at J, with 4 bases between the two ends. The CDR3 coding sequence is TGTGCCAGCAGCTATCGTGGGGCCAACGTCCTGACTTTC. Its protein is CASSYRGANVLTF.

The chain carries TRBV2 and TRBJ1-4, with 7 bases that match TRBD1. CDR3 length equals 15 residues. Per the germline V gene, CDR1 is SNHLY and CDR2 is FYNNEI. The J segment lost 7 bases and the V segment lost 6 bases, leaving 11 bases of the junction unmatched. Here the CDR3 reads CASRRNDREFEKLFF. The CDR3 DNA reads TGTGCCAGCAGGAGGAACGACAGGGAGTTTGAAAAACTGTTTTTT.

V is TRBV13 and J is TRBJ1-5; D may be TRBD1 (5 bases). In germline, CDR1 is PRHDT, CDR2 FYEKMQ (reference sequence). V lost 4 bases, J lost 0 bases, and 13 bases lay in between. This CDR3 comprises 16 residues. In nucleotides, the CDR3 is TGTGCCAGCAGCTCCAGGAGACAGTATAGCAATCAGCCCCAGCATTTT. Amino acids: CASSSRRQYSNQPQHF.

The count of this clone is one. The V and J genes are TRBV27 and TRBJ1-2; the match to TRBD1 covers 9 bases. The CDR3 contains 15 residues. Germline V gene lookup returns CDR1 MNHEY and CDR2 SMNVEV (reference sequence). The V gene end was trimmed by 8 bases and the J gene end by 6 bases; junction bases not matched to a gene: 13. CDR3 DNA sequence: TGTGCCAGCGGTGCGTCCGGACAGGGGTTTAATGGCTACACCTTC. Translation: CASGASGQGFNGYTF.

The chain's CDR3 is CASSRTSGYTYNEQFF. For the CDR3, the DNA is TGTGCCAGCAGTCGGACTAGCGGGTATACCTACAATGAGCAGTTCTTC. The genes are TRBV6-4 and TRBJ2-1; 11 positions match TRBD2. V was pared by 5 bases and J by 2 bases, with 5 bases of the junction left unmatched. Germline V CDR1 and CDR2: MRHNA, SNTAGT. There are 16 residues in the CDR3.

The chain couples TRBV6-5 to TRBJ1-4; a possible D gene is TRBD1 (5 bases). This CDR3 has 14 residues. CDR1 is MNHEY and CDR2 is SVGAGI in the germline V gene. Trimming shortened V by 6 bases and J by 5 bases, and 13 bases separated the two germline ends. The chain's CDR3 is CASSRQFENEKLFF. The CDR3 region has the DNA TGTGCCAGCAGCCGACAGTTTGAAAATGAAAAACTGTTTTTT.

The chain links TRBV14 to TRBJ2-1; a possible D gene is TRBD2 (6 bases). With 1 base removed from V and 6 bases from J, the gap between germline ends came to 16 bases. The CDR3 totals 16 residues. The germline V gene has CDR1 SGHDN and CDR2 FVKESK. The chain's CDR3 is CASSQVERVVGNEQFF. CDR3 DNA: TGTGCCAGCAGCCAAGTAGAGCGGGTAGTAGGCAATGAGCAGTTCTTC.

This clone was counted a single time. The chain joins TRBV6-5 to TRBJ1-3, with 7 bases aligning to TRBD1. There are 13 residues in the CDR3. Germline V lookup: CDR1 MNHEY, CDR2 SVGAGI. V trimming: 5 bases; J trimming: 9 bases; junction bases outside the gene matches: 7. CDR3 nucleotides: TGTGCCAGCAGTCGACAGGGCCGGGGCACCATATATTTT. Encoded protein: CASSRQGRGTIYF.

The gene calls are TRBV6-1 and TRBJ2-3, with 11 bases lining up with TRBD1. Germline V lookup: CDR1 MNHNS, CDR2 SASEGT. J gave up 8 bases and V 8 bases, and 9 bases lay outside the gene matches. This CDR3 is 14 amino acids long. CDR3 DNA: TGTGCCAGCGGCGAGGGACAGGGGGGGACTACGCAGTATTTT. As protein: CASGEGQGGTTQYF.

V usage is TRBV10-3 and J usage is TRBJ2-2; 12 bases are a match to TRBD2. The CDR3 totals 17 residues. V lost 7 bases and J lost 6; bases outside the gene matches: 12. The germline CDR1 and CDR2 sequences are ENHRY and SYGVKD. The CDR3: CAITPGLAGLGSGELFF. CDR3 coding DNA: TGTGCCATCACTCCGGGACTAGCGGGTCTGGGGTCCGGGGAGCTGTTTTTT.

The CDR3 sequence: CASRLTGGETQYF. CDR3 DNA: TGTGCCAGCAGGTTGACTGGGGGGGAGACCCAGTACTTC. The rearrangement uses TRBV2 and TRBJ2-5, with D perhaps TRBD2 (6 bases). Germline V gene lookup returns CDR1 SNHLY and CDR2 FYNNEI. V gave up 6 bases and J gave up 5 bases, with 13 bases separating them. CDR3 length: 13 residues.

V usage is TRBV9 and J usage is TRBJ2-1; weak D call: TRBD2 (5 bases). The V gene lost 0 bases and the J gene lost 5 bases, with 9 bases spanning the gap. Germline CDR1 reads SGDLS; CDR2 reads YYNGEE. The CDR3 is 14 amino acids. The CDR3 loop reads CASSVGGNNNEQFF. CDR3 DNA sequence: TGTGCCAGCAGCGTAGGAGGGAATAACAATGAGCAGTTCTTC.

This clone rates as medium-sized. The germline gene is not matched at one end of the junction; a read error may be the cause. The J gene is TRBJ2-2, the V gene TRBV7-8, with unresolved D. This CDR3 comprises 13 residues. Germline assignment: CDR1 SGHVS and CDR2 FQNEAQ. CDR3 in amino acids: CASSFDPTRELFF. CDR3 in DNA: TGTGCCAGCAGTTTTGACCCCACCAGGGAGCTGTTTTTT.

The genes are TRBV5-4 and TRBJ1-4, with 7 bases lining up with TRBD1. Germline loops: CDR1 SGHNT, CDR2 YYREEE (reference sequence). The CDR3 consists of 14 residues. Trimming at V came to 4 bases and at J to 4 bases, leaving 4 bases not matched to a gene. The CDR3 DNA sequence: TGTGCCAGCAGCGCGGGACAGAATAATGAAAAACTGTTTTTT. Translation: CASSAGQNNEKLFF.

By frequency in the sample, this clone is medium-sized (0.01 to 0.1%). The rearrangement joins TRBV30 to TRBJ1-2; D possibly corresponds to TRBD1 (6 bases). CDR3 length: 14 residues. Per the germline V gene, CDR1 is GTSNPN and CDR2 is SVGIG (reference sequence). Trimming stripped 4 bases from V and 6 bases from J, with 18 bases between. The CDR3 sequence: CAWKGTGIRNGYTF. The DNA for the CDR3 is TGTGCCTGGAAAGGAACAGGGATTCGGAATGGCTACACCTTC.

V and J are TRBV5-1 and TRBJ2-7; D is undetermined. Trimming shortened V by 1 base and J by 0 bases, and 8 bases separated the two germline ends. CDR3 size: 14 residues. Germline-derived CDR1 and CDR2 are SGHRS and YFSETQ. The CDR3 here is CASSLLWSSYEQYF. DNA of the CDR3: TGCGCCAGCAGCTTGTTATGGAGCTCCTACGAGCAGTACTTC. The full variable domain, completed using reference TRBV5-1 and TRBJ2-7, is KAGVTQTPRYLIKTRGQQVTLSCSPISGHRSVSWYQQTPGQGLQFLFEYFSETQRNKGNFPGRFSGRQFSNSRSEMNVSTLELGDSALYLCASSLLWSSYEQYFGPGTRLTVT.

The rearrangement uses TRBV5-1 and TRBJ1-1; 8 bases line up with TRBD1. Unmatched junction bases numbered 17, after V lost 7 bases and J lost 12 bases. Germline V CDR1 and CDR2: SGHRS, YFSETQ. CDR3 size: 14 residues. CDR3: CASHGGGQGRTTFF. The CDR3 nucleotides are TGCGCCAGCCATGGGGGTGGACAGGGAAGGACGACTTTCTTT.

This clone came up once. The chain is built from TRBV6-5 and TRBJ1-4, with TRBD1 matching over 7 bases. With V trimmed by 6 bases and J by 8 bases, 6 bases remained unmatched. The CDR3 has 13 residues. CDR1 MNHEY and CDR2 SVGAGI come from the germline V gene. The CDR3 protein is CASSYRDSEKLFF. The CDR3 nucleotides are TGTGCCAGCAGCTACAGGGACAGCGAAAAACTGTTTTTT.

The chain employs TRBV5-8 and TRBJ1-1; D might be TRBD1 (5 bases). The CDR3 is made up of 14 amino acids. Germline values: CDR1 SGHTS, CDR2 YDEGEE. Between the trimmed V and J ends, which lost 5 bases and 2 bases, there was a span of 13 bases. The CDR3 DNA reads as TGTGCCAGCAGGGATTTGACAGTTAACACTGAAGCTTTCTTT. Its translation: CASRDLTVNTEAFF.